Reported below is one T cell receptor (beta chain). Antigen unknown. The CDR3 loop spans 15 amino acids. V gave up 2 bases and J gave up 0 bases, with 10 bases separating them. Looked up from germline, CDR1 is SGHNT and CDR2 is YYREEE (reference sequence). Profiling relied on immunoSEQ multiplex PCR, and the TCRdb table lists in-frame clones only, not all of them. This table has roughly 99,000 clones, 85% to 95% appearing once. The data derive from a study of graft-versus-host responses after intestinal transplantation. On the study more broadly: Recipients had multivisceral, liver-intestinal, or isolated intestinal transplants. Each patient got anti-thymocyte globulin induction, then tacrolimus and steroids for around three years.

The study, taken as a whole, reports: Peak circulating GvH clone levels tracked with early post-transplant HvG declines. GvH clones turned up in recipient marrow; some had shown up first in ileum or blood.

The source of this sequence is a human donor who was the organ donor for an intestinal transplant. This sample comprised unstimulated CD8+ T cells sorted from spleen or lymph node cells, obtained before transplant. The rearrangement joins TRBV5-4 to TRBJ2-3; D unclear. The CDR3: CASSFLVSSTDTQYF. The CDR3 DNA reads as TGTGCCAGCAGCTTCTTAGTGTCTAGCACAGATACGCAGTATTTT.